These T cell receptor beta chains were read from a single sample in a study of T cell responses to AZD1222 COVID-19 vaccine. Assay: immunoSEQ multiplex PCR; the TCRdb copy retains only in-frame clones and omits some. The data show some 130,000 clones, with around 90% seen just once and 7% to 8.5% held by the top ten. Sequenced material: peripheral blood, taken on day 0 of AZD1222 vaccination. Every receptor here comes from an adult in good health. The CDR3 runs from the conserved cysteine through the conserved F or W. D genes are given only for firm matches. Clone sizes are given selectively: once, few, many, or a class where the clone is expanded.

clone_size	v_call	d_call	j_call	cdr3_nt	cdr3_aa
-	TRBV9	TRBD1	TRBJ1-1	TGTGCCAGCAGCGACCGGACAGGTAACACTGAAGCTTTCTTT	CASSDRTGNTEAFF
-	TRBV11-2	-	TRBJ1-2	TGTGCCAGCAGCCATGAACCCACCGGGACATACTATGGCTACACCTTC	CASSHEPTGTYYGYTF
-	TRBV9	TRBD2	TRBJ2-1	TGTGCCAGCAGCGTAGGACCTGGGACTAGCTTGTATGAGCAGTTCTTC	CASSVGPGTSLYEQFF
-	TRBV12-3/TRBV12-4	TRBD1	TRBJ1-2	TGTGCCAGCAGCCAACAGGGGGCACATGGCTACACCTTC	CASSQQGAHGYTF
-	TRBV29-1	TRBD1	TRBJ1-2	TGCAGCGTCTCGACAGGGGGCGCAGGATATGGCTACACCTTC	CSVSTGGAGYGYTF
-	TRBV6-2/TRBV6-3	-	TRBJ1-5	TGTGCCAGCAGCCCCATCATTAGCAATCAGCCCCAGCATTTT	CASSPIISNQPQHF
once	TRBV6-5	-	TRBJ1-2	TGTGCCAGCACCTTTCTCAGGAGTGTCAACTATGGCTACACCTTC	CASTFLRSVNYGYTF
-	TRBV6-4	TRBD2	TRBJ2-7	TGTGCCAGCAGTGACTGGGCCGGCGGGAGCATAAGCGAGCAGTACTTC	CASSDWAGGSISEQYF
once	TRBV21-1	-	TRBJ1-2	TGTGCCAGCAGCACAACGAGGGACACTGTATGTAGTCGGGGCTACACCTTC	CASSTTRDTVCSRGYTF
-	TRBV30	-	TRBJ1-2	TGTGCCTGGAGTAGAGGCGGGAAATATGGCTACACCTTC	CAWSRGGKYGYTF
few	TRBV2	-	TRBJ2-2	TGTGCCAGCAGTGAAGGGCAAGGAGGCACCGGGGAGCTGTTTTTT	CASSEGQGGTGELFF
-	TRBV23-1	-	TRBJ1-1	TGCGCCAGCAGTCAAAGACAGCACACTGAAGCTTTCTTT	CASSQRQHTEAFF
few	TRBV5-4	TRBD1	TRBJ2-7	TGTGCCAGCAGCTTGACAGGGGAAGAGCAGTACTTC	CASSLTGEEQYF
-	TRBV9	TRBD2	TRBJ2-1	TGTGCCAGCAGCGTAGTAGCGGGACGAACCTACAATGAGCAGTTCTTC	CASSVVAGRTYNEQFF
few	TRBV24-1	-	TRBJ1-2	TGTGCCACCAGCCCTCGCCAGGGGAGCTATGGCTACACCTTC	CATSPRQGSYGYTF
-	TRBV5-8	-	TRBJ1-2	TGTGCCAGCAGCTTGGCCACGGGGCGTGGCTATGGCTACACCTTC	CASSLATGRGYGYTF
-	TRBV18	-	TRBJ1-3	TGTGCCAGCTCACCCGGTTCCAGGGGCTCTGGAAACACCATATATTTT	CASSPGSRGSGNTIYF
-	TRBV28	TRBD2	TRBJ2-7	TGTGCCAGCAGTTATGGGCGACTAGCGTCGGTCCCCCCCTCCTACGAGCAGTACTTC	CASSYGRLASVPPSYEQYF
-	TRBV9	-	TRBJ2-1	TGTGCCAGCAGCTATAGGGATTACAATGAGCAGTTCTTC	CASSYRDYNEQFF
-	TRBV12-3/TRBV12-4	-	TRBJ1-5	TGTGCCAGCAGTTCACAAGGGCCCCAGCATTTT	CASSSQGPQHF
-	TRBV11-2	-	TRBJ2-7	TGTGCCAGCAGCTTAAGGTGGAGGGCCGAGGAGCAGTACTTC	CASSLRWRAEEQYF
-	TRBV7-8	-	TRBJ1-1	TGTGCCAGCAGCTTAGACCCCACCCAGGGGATGGTTGGGGAAGCTTTCTTT	CASSLDPTQGMVGEAFF
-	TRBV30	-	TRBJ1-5	TGTGCCTGGAGGAAGGGGGGCTCTGGGTCCCAGCATTTT	CAWRKGGSGSQHF
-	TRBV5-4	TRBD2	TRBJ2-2	TGTGCCAGCAGCCGGACTAGCGGGGGGCTTAACACCGGGGAGCTGTTTTTT	CASSRTSGGLNTGELFF
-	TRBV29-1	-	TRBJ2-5	TGCAGCGTCCGACAGCTGGAGGAGACCCAGTACTTC	CSVRQLEETQYF
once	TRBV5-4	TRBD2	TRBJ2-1	TGTGCCAGCAGCTTAGCGGGGGGCCGGGATGAGCAGTTCTTC	CASSLAGGRDEQFF
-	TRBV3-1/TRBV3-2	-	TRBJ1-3	TGTGCCAGCAGCCAAGCCCGAAACACCATATATTTT	CASSQARNTIYF
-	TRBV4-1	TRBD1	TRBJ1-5	TGCGCCAGCAGCCCGACAGGGGTAAAGAATCAGCCCCAGCATTTT	CASSPTGVKNQPQHF
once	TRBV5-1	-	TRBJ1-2	TGCGCCAGCAGCAGGGACATATCTAACTATGGCTACACCTTC	CASSRDISNYGYTF
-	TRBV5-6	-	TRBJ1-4	TGTGCCAGCAGCTTGGGCAGGGATGAAAAACTGTTTTTT	CASSLGRDEKLFF
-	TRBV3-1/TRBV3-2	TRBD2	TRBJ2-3	TGTGCCAGCGGACCTAGCGGAAACACAGATACGCAGTATTTT	CASGPSGNTDTQYF
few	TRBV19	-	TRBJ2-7	TGTGCCAGTAGTATACAGGGGCCGTACGAGCAGTACTTC	CASSIQGPYEQYF
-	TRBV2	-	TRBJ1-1	TGTGCCAGCAGTATTACGGCAGAGAACACTGAAGCTTTCTTT	CASSITAENTEAFF
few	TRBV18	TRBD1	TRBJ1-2	TGTGCCAGCTCACCTGGTCAGGGGGGCGGCTATGGCTACACCTTC	CASSPGQGGGYGYTF
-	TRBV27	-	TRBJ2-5	TGTGCCAGCAGACCTACGGGACTCGTCAGTCCGGGTGTAGAGACCCAGTACTTC	CASRPTGLVSPGVETQYF
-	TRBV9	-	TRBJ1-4	TGTGCCAGCAGCTTGGGACCAGCCGGAGGGGAAAAACTGTTTTTT	CASSLGPAGGEKLFF
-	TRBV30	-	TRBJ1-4	TGTGCCTGGGGGAACGAAAAACTGTTTTTT	CAWGNEKLFF
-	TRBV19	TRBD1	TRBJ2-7	TGTGCCAGTAGTGGGGGGACAGGCTACTACGAGCAGTACTTC	CASSGGTGYYEQYF
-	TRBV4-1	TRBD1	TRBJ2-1	TGCGCCAGCAGCCAGACCGGGACAGTTTACGATGAGCAGTTCTTC	CASSQTGTVYDEQFF
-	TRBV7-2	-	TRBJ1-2	TGTGCCAGCAGAGTAAACCAGGGATTTGGCTACACCTTC	CASRVNQGFGYTF